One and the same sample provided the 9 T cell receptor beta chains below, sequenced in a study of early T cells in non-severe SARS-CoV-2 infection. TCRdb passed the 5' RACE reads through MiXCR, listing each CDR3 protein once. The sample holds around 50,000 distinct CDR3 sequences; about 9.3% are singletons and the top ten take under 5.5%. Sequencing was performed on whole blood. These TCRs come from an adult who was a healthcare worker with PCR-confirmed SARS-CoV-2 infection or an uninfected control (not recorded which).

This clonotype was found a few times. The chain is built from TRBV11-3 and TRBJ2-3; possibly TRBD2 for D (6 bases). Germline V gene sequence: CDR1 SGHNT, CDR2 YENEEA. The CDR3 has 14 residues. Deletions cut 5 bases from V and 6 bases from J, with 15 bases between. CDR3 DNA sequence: TGTGCCAGCAGCCCGACGGGGGATTGGGATACGCAGTATTTT. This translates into CASSPTGDWDTQYF.

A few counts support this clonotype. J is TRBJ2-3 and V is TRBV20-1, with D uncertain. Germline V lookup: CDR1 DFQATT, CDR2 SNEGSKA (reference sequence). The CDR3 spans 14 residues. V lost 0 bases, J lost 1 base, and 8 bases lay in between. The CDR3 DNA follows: TGCAGTGCTAGAGATGCGACTGGCACAGATACGCAGTATTTT. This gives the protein CSARDATGTDTQYF.

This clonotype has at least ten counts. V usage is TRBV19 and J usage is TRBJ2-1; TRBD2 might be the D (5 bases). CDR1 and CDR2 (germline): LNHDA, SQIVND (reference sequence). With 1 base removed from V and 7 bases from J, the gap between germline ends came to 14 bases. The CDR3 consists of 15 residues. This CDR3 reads CASSIASRVGNEQFF. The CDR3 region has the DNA TGTGCCAGTAGTATAGCTAGCAGAGTTGGGAATGAGCAGTTCTTC.

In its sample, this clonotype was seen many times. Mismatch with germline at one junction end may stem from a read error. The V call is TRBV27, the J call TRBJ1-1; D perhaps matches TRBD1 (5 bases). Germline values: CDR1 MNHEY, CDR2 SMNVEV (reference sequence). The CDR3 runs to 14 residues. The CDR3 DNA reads TGTGCCAGCATCGTACGGGGGTCGGGGACTGAAGTTTTCTTT. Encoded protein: CASIVRGSGTEVFF.

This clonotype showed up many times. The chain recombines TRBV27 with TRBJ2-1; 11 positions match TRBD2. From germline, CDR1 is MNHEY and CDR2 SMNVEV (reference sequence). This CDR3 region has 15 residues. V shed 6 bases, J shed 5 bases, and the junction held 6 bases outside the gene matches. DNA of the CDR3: TGTGCCAGCAGCACAACTAGCGGGAGAGACAATGAGCAGTTCTTC. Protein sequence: CASSTTSGRDNEQFF.

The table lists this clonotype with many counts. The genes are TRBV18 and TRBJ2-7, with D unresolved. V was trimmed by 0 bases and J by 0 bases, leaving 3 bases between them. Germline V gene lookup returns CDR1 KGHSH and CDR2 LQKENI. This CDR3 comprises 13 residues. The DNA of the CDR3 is TGTGCCAGCTCACCACCTAGCTCCTACGAGCAGTACTTC. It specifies CASSPPSSYEQYF.

Here the CDR3 DNA reads TGCGCCAGCAGCCAAGATATCGGCAGGGGCCTCTCCTACGAGCAGTACTTC. This gives the protein CASSQDIGRGLSYEQYF. The chain couples TRBV4-3 to TRBJ2-7, with D maybe TRBD1 (6 bases). Per the germline V gene, CDR1 is LGHNA and CDR2 is YSLEER. V lost 0 bases, J lost 0 bases, and 15 bases lay in between. The CDR3 loop spans 17 amino acids.

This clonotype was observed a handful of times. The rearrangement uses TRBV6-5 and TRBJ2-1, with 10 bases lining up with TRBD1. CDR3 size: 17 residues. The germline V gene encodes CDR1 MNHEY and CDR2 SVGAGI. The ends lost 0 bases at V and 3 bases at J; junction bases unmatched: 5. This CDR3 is CASSYSTGGAIYNEQFF. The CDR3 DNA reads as TGTGCCAGCAGTTACTCGACAGGGGGCGCGATCTACAATGAGCAGTTCTTC.

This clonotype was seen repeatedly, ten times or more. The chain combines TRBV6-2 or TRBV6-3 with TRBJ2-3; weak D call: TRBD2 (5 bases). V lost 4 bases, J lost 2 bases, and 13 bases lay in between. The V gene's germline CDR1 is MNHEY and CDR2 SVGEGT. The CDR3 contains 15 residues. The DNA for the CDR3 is TGTGCCAGCAGTTTCGGGATTCTCTCCACAGATACGCAGTATTTT. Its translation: CASSFGILSTDTQYF.